The following is a T cell receptor (beta chain) sequence with its context. The antigen is unknown. The V and J ends lost 5 bases and 1 base respectively, with 11 bases between them. The germline gives CDR1 MNHNS, CDR2 SASEGT. The CDR3 extends over 14 amino acids. The data were obtained in a study of T cells in localized non-small cell lung cancer. Study-wide results and limits: Highest T cell clonality was seen in uninvolved adjacent lung, surpassing that measured in tumor.

The data were produced by immunoSEQ multiplex PCR, yet TCRdb's version contains in-frame clones alone and is incomplete. This table holds around 15,000 clones, roughly 90% found once. The source is an older female donor with stage III squamous cell lung carcinoma. V usage is TRBV6-1 and J usage is TRBJ1-1; tentative D call: TRBD1 (5 bases). The material was peripheral blood, obtained before any cancer treatment. The CDR3 DNA reads as TGTGCCAGCAGTCGCAGGGAAGGGAACACTGAAGCTTTCTTT. This gives the protein CASSRREGNTEAFF.